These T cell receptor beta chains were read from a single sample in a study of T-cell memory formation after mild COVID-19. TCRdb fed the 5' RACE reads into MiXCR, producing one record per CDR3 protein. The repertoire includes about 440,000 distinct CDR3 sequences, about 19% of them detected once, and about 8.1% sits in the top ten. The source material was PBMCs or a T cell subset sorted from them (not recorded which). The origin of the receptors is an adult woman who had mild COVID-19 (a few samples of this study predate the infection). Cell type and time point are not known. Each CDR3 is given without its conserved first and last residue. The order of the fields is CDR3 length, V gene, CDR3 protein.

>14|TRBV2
ASSDGWGVVQETQY
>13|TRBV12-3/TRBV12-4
ASRVVSSYNSPLH
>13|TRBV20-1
SATRQGSSNQPQH
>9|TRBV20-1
SADLLGGYT
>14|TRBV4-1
ASSLNLAVPTGELF
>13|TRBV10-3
AIRGTGAAADTQY
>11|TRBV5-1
ASSPGLPSEQF
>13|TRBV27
ASSQGGTGNQPQH
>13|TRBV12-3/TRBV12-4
ASSSRPTRSYEQY
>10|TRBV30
AWSEQGRGYT
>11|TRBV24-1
ATSDSWRGGYT
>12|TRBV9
ASSPTTSGNEQF
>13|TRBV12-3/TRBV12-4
ASSLGDISNEKLF
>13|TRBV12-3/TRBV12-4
ASSVSGTGRYEQY
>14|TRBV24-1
ATSDYGTVNTGELF
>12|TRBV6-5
ASRQNSGANVLT
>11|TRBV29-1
STRQWGSYEQY
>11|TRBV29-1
SVVQALGGTQY
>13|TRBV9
ASSPDPQGNTEAF
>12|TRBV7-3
ASSFDRGPHEQY
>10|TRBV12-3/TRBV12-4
ASSQDLIEQY
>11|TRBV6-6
ASSYPGDYGYT
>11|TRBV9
ASSVGHSDEQY
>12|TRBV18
ASSLGSRGRLAF
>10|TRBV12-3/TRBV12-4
ASSETPPEQY
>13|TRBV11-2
ASSGQGQANYGYT
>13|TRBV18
ASSRQSPFYNEQF
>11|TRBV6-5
ASRDPDGYEQY
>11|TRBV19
ASSGTPAYEQY
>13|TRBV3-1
ASSRSDRVQDGYT
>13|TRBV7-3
ASSSGLAGPNEQF
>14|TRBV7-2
ASSLAASTAHYGYT
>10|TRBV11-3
ASSYLTDTQY
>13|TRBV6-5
ASSWRVINTGELF
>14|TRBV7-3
ASSWTGAANTGELF
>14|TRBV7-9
ASSLRTQRASTEAF
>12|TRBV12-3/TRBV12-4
ASSWTGQSYEQY
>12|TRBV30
AWSLGADNQPQH
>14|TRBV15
ATSREGSSGTDTQY
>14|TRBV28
ASSPGTAGVNTEAF
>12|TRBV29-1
SVEEGTGGVEQY
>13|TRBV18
ASSPLEGVGTEAF
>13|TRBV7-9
ASSAGTGSTGELF
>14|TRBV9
ASSPTLGTGDNEQF
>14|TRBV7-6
ASSWGAGGAGTEAF
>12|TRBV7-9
ASSLWTGNTEAF
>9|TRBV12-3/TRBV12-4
ASSFRVEQY
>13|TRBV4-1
ASSHPGQELYGYT
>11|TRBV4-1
ASSQASGYGYT
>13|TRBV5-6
ASSLVAGDINEQF
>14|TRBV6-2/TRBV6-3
ASSYPLAGGTHEQY
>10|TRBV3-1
ASRNRPGELF
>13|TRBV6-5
ASSYSRGSYNEQF
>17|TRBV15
ATSSGGTSQSSSTDTQY
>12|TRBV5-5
ASSESPNYNEQF
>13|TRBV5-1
ASSLAQGLYNEQF
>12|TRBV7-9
ASSFGQVTYEQY
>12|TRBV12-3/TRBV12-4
ASSPWSGGDIQY
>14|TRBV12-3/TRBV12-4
ASSPGTLVSTDTQY